This T cell receptor (beta chain) was identified in a study of tumor-infiltrating lymphocytes in primary liver carcinoma. Study background: Tumor lesions were T1-T3 N0M0 and spanned roughly 4 to 11 cm.

A primer matching the constant region was used to make TCR beta cDNA from approximately 500 ng of total RNA. Three nested multiplex PCR rounds, a slightly modified ARM-PCR, produced the libraries for TCR beta. For roughly 11 cycles apiece, the opening two PCR rounds ran with TRBV1-TRBV30 forward primers and a C-beta reverse primer. TCRdb re-called the multiplex PCR reads with MiXCR, one entry per CDR3 protein. The sample holds about 200,000 distinct CDR3 sequences; 65% are singletons and the top ten take approximately 6.5%. Blood RNA was derived from unsorted whole blood, and germline DNA was extracted too. CDR3 length equals 14 residues. V lost 1 base, J lost 4 bases, and 3 bases stayed unmatched. CDR1 is MGHRA, CDR2 YSYEKL, per germline. This clonotype was seen repeatedly, ten times or more.

This sequence joins TRBV4-1 and TRBJ1-2, with 7 bases matching TRBD1. The sequencing sample was made of peripheral blood. This TCR came from a woman aged 60 to 75 with primary liver carcinoma and hepatitis B virus infection. CDR3 sequence: CASSQVTGFYGYTF. DNA for the CDR3: TGCGCCAGCAGCCAAGTGACAGGGTTCTATGGCTACACCTTC.